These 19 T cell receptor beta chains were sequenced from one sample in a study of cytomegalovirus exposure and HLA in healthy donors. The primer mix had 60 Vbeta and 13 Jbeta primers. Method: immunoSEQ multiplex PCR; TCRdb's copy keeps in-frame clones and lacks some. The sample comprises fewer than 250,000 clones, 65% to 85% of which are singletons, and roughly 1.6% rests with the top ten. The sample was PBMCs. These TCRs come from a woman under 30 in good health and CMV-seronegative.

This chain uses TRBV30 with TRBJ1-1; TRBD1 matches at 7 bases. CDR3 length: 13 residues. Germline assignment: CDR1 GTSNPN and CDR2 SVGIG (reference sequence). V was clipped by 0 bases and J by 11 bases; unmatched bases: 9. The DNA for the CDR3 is TGTGCCTGGAGTGTACAGGGGACGACTTTCGCTTTCTTT. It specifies CAWSVQGTTFAFF.

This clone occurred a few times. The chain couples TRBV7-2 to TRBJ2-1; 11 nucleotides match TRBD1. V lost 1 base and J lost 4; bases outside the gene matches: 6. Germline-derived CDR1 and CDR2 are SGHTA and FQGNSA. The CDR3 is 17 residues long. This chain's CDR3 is CASSLVWDRGGYNEQFF. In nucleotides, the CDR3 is TGTGCCAGCAGCTTAGTGTGGGACAGGGGGGGGTACAATGAGCAGTTCTTC.

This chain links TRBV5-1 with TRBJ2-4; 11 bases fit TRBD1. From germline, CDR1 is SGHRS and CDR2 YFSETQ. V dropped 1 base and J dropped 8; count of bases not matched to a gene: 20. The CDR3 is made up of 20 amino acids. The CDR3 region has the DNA TGCGCCAGCAGCTTGATCGATGAATTACCCGGACAGGGGGCGGGGTACATTCAGTACTTC. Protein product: CASSLIDELPGQGAGYIQYF.

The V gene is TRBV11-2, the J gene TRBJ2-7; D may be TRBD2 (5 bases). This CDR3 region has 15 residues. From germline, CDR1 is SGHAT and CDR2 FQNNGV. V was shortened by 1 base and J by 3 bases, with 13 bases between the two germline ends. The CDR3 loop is CASSLVPGWDYEQYF. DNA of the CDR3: TGTGCCAGCAGCTTAGTTCCGGGATGGGACTACGAGCAGTACTTC.

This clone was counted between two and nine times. As DNA, the CDR3 is TGTGCCAGTAGTATGAACAGGGGGCAGAACACTGAAGCTTTCTTT. Amino acid sequence: CASSMNRGQNTEAFF. The J gene is TRBJ1-1, the V gene TRBV19, with TRBD1 identical over 9 bases. The CDR3 is 15 amino acids. Germline CDR1 and CDR2: LNHDA and SQIVND (reference sequence). V was clipped by 3 bases and J by 1 base; unmatched bases: 3.

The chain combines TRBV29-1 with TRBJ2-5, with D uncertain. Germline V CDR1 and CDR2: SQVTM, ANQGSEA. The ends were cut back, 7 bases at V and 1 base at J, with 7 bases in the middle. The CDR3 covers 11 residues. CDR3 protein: CSGGGQETQYF. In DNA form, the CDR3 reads TGCAGCGGAGGTGGCCAAGAGACCCAGTACTTC.

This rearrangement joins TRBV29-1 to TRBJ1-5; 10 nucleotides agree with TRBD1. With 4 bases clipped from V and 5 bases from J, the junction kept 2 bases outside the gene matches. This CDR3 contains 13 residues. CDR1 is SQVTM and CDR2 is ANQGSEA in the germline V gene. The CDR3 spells CSVGTGGDQPQHF. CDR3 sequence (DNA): TGCAGCGTTGGGACAGGGGGTGATCAGCCCCAGCATTTT.

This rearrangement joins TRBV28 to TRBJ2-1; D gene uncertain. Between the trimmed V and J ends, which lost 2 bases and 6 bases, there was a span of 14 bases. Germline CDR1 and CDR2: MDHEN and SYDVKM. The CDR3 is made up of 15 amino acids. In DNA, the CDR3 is TGTGCCAGCAGTTTACATATTAGGAGTACCAATGAGCAGTTCTTC. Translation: CASSLHIRSTNEQFF.

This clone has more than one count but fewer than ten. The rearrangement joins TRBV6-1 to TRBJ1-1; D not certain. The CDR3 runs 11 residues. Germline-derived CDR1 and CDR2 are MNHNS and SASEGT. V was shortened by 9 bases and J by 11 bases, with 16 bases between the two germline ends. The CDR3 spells CASPRGVEAFF. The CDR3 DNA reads TGTGCCAGTCCCCGCGGGGTAGAGGCTTTCTTT.

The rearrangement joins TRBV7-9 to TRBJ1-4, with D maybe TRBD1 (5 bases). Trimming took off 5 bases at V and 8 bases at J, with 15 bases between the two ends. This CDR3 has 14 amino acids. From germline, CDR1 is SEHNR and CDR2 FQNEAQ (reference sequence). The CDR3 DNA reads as TGTGCCAGCAGCAGGGGCCTACCGGAGGAAAAACTGTTTTTT. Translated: CASSRGLPEEKLFF. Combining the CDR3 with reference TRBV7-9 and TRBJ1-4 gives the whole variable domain DTGVSQNPRHKITKRGQNVTFRCDPISEHNRLYWYRQTLGQGPEFLTYFQNEAQLEKSRLLSDRFSAERPKGSFSTLEIQRTEQGDSAMYLCASSRGLPEEKLFFGSGTQLSVL.

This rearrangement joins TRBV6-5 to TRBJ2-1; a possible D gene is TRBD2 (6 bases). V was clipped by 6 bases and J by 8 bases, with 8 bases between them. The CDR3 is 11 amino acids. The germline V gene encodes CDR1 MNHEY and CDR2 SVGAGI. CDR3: CASRSSDEQFF. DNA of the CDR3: TGTGCCAGCAGGTCTAGCGATGAGCAGTTCTTC.

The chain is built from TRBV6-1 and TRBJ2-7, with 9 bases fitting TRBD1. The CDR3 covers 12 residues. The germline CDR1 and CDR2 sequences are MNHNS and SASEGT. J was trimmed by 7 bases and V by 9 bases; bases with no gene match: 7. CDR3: CASNRGLEEQYF. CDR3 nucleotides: TGTGCCAGTAACAGGGGGCTCGAGGAGCAGTACTTC.

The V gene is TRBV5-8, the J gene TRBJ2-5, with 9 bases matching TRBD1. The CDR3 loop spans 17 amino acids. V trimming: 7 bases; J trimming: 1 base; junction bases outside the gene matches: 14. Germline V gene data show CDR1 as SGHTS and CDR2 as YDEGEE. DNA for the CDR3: TGTGCCAGCCTTCTTCCCTGGGACAGGGAATCCCAAGAGACCCAGTACTTC. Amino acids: CASLLPWDRESQETQYF.

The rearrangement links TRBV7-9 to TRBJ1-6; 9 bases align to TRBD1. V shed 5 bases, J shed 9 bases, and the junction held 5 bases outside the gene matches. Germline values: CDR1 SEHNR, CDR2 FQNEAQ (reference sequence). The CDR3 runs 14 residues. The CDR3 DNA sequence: TGTGCCAGCAGCCCGGGACAGGGAAGTTCACCCCTCCACTTT. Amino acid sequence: CASSPGQGSSPLHF.

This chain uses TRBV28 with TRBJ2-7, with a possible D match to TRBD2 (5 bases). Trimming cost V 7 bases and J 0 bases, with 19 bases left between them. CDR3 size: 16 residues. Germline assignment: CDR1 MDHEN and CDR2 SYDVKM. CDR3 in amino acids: CASNQLAAVSSYEQYF. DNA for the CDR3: TGTGCCAGCAATCAACTGGCAGCGGTGAGCTCCTACGAGCAGTACTTC.

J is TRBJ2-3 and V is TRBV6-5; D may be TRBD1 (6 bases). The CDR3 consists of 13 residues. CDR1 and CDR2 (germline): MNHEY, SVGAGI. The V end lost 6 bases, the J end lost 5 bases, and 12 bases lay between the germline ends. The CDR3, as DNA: TGTGCCAGCAGATCAGGGGCAGGAGATACGCAGTATTTT. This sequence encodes CASRSGAGDTQYF.

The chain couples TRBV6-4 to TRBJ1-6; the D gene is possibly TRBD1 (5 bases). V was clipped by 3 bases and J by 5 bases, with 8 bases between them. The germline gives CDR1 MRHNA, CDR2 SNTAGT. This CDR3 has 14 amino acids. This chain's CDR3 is CASSEGEDNSPLHF. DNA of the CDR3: TGTGCCAGCAGTGAGGGGGAGGATAATTCACCCCTCCACTTT.

CDR3 residues: CASSPSGPQAFF. CDR3 in DNA: TGTGCCAGCAGCCCATCGGGTCCGCAAGCTTTCTTT. The rearrangement links TRBV11-2 to TRBJ1-1; D not resolved. Between the trimmed V and J ends, which lost 5 bases and 9 bases, there was a span of 13 bases. The CDR3 length is 12 residues. Per germline, CDR1 SGHAT and CDR2 FQNNGV.

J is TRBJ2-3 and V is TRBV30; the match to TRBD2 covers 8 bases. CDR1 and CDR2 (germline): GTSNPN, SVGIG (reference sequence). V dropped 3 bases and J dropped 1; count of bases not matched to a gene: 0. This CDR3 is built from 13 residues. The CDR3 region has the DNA TGTGCCTGGAGGACTAGCGGCACAGATACGCAGTATTTT. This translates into CAWRTSGTDTQYF.